Listed here are 28 T cell receptor beta chains from one sample, sequenced in a study of T cell responses to AZD1222 COVID-19 vaccine (dated by TCRdb to the early 2020s). Library method: the immunoSEQ multiplex PCR assay. Not all clones reach the TCRdb copy of this immuneACCESS table, which keeps in-frame sequences only. Checked studies attribute under half of the gap to unresolved V genes and leave the rest unexplained. The sample has 130,000 to 150,000 clones on record, around 88% of them singletons. The biggest ten clones account for under 2.5% of the sample. The sample's time point label, decoded: baseline before first vaccination. Sequences were derived from peripheral blood, sampled on day 0 of AZD1222 vaccination. These receptors were taken from an adult in good health.

This rearrangement joins TRBV7-3 to TRBJ2-1; TRBD2 matches 8 bases. The trim removed 1 base at V and 4 bases at J, leaving 3 bases unmatched. The CDR3 spans 15 residues. The germline V gene encodes CDR1 SGHTA and CDR2 FQGTGA. In DNA, the CDR3 is TGTGCCAGCAGCTTAATAGCGGGATCTTACAATGAGCAGTTCTTC. As protein: CASSLIAGSYNEQFF.

The chain couples TRBV9 to TRBJ2-7; D is perhaps TRBD2 (6 bases). Germline V gene sequence: CDR1 SGDLS, CDR2 YYNGEE. This CDR3 contains 15 residues. V gave up 4 bases and J gave up 3 bases, with 17 bases separating them. In DNA form, the CDR3 reads TGTGCCAGCAGCTTGAGCACCGAGGGACTCTACGAGCAGTACTTC. This encodes CASSLSTEGLYEQYF. The full variable domain, in which reference TRBV9 and TRBJ2-7 provide the parts outside the CDR3, is DSGVTQTPKHLITATGQRVTLRCSPRSGDLSVYWYQQSLDQGLQFLIQYYNGEERAKGNILERFSAQQFPDLHSELNLSSLELGDSALYFCASSLSTEGLYEQYFGPGTRLTVT.

The V and J genes are TRBV4-1 and TRBJ1-2, with D perhaps matching TRBD1 (6 bases). V lost 0 bases and J 7 bases, leaving 12 bases between the germline ends. Germline values: CDR1 MGHRA, CDR2 YSYEKL. The CDR3 length is 14 residues. In nucleotides, the CDR3 is TGCGCCAGCAGCCAAGACTACAGGGATAGTGGCTACACCTTC. Translating it yields CASSQDYRDSGYTF.

The chain combines TRBV6-6 with TRBJ1-1; D call uncertain. The V end lost 0 bases, the J end lost 3 bases, and 8 bases lay between the germline ends. The V gene's germline CDR1 is MNHNY and CDR2 SVGAGI (reference sequence). The CDR3 totals 14 residues. The CDR3 here is CASSYSAMDTEAFF. In DNA, the CDR3 is TGTGCCAGCAGTTACTCGGCGATGGACACTGAAGCTTTCTTT.

The gene calls are TRBV30 and TRBJ1-1; weak D call: TRBD1 (6 bases). The germline V and J ends were trimmed by 5 bases and 6 bases, with 13 bases remaining between them. There are 12 residues in the CDR3. The V gene's germline CDR1 is GTSNPN and CDR2 SVGIG (reference sequence). This CDR3 reads CAWGNGGSEAFF. In DNA, the CDR3 is TGTGCCTGGGGCAACGGGGGCTCTGAAGCTTTCTTT.

The rearrangement uses TRBV7-6 and TRBJ1-5; TRBD1 matches 8 bases. The CDR3 is 15 amino acids. Germline-derived CDR1 and CDR2 are SGHVS and FNYEAQ. The J segment lost 0 bases and the V segment lost 4 bases, leaving 2 bases of the junction unmatched. CDR3 DNA: TGTGCCAGCAGCTCCGGACAGGGTAGCAATCAGCCCCAGCATTTT. This sequence encodes CASSSGQGSNQPQHF.

The J gene is TRBJ2-7, the V gene TRBV5-1; 7 bases match TRBD2. Germline CDR1 reads SGHRS; CDR2 reads YFSETQ. CDR3 length equals 15 residues. After removal of 0 bases from V and 4 bases from J, the junction contained 7 bases not matched to a gene. The CDR3 coding sequence is TGCGCCAGCAGCTTGGCGGGAGGCAGTGTTTACGAGCAGTACTTC. It translates to CASSLAGGSVYEQYF.

The rearrangement joins TRBV3-1 (or the pseudogene TRBV3-2) to TRBJ2-2; a weak D match, TRBD2 (5 bases). Between the trimmed V and J ends, which lost 4 bases and 0 bases, there was a span of 12 bases. Germline CDR1 reads LGHDT; CDR2 reads YNNKEL (reference sequence). This CDR3 has 16 residues. The CDR3 loop reads CASSPQRQPNTGELFF. The CDR3 DNA reads TGTGCCAGCAGCCCCCAGCGGCAACCGAACACCGGGGAGCTGTTTTTT.

The chain couples TRBV2 to TRBJ1-1; 7 nucleotides align to TRBD1. The germline V gene has CDR1 SNHLY and CDR2 FYNNEI. Trimming at V came to 0 bases and at J to 11 bases, leaving 9 bases not matched to a gene. The CDR3 spans 14 residues. CDR3 sequence: CASSEALPGGEAFF. The CDR3 DNA sequence: TGTGCCAGCAGTGAAGCGCTTCCAGGGGGAGAGGCTTTCTTT.

The rearrangement links TRBV29-1 to TRBJ2-2, with unresolved D. Trimming shortened V by 4 bases and J by 7 bases, and 16 bases separated the two germline ends. Germline V gene lookup returns CDR1 SQVTM and CDR2 ANQGSEA. The CDR3 loop spans 14 amino acids. CDR3 residues: CSVGQRSASGELFF. The CDR3 DNA reads as TGCAGCGTTGGTCAGAGATCGGCGAGCGGGGAGCTGTTTTTT.

J is TRBJ1-1 and V is TRBV3-1 (or the pseudogene TRBV3-2), with no clear D. This CDR3 contains 11 residues. CDR1 is LGHDT, CDR2 YNNKEL, per germline (reference sequence). V lost 3 bases to trimming and J lost 3 bases, with 2 bases between them. The CDR3 sequence: CASSQDTEAFF. In DNA form, the CDR3 reads TGTGCCAGCAGCCAGGACACTGAAGCTTTCTTT.

J is TRBJ1-3 and V is TRBV5-1; 8 positions match TRBD1. CDR1 and CDR2 (germline): SGHRS, YFSETQ. The CDR3 covers 15 residues. V shed 0 bases and J 3 bases; nucleotides not matched to a gene: 2. CDR3: CASSLATGVGNTIYF. CDR3 sequence (DNA): TGCGCCAGCAGCTTGGCGACAGGGGTTGGAAACACCATATATTTT.

The J gene is TRBJ1-2, the V gene TRBV30; no clear D. V was clipped by 0 bases and J by 7 bases, with 9 bases between them. Germline assignment: CDR1 GTSNPN and CDR2 SVGIG (reference sequence). This CDR3 is 12 amino acids long. Written as DNA, the CDR3 is TGTGCCTGGAGTGTTTCCGGAGTTGGCTACACCTTC. The encoded protein is CAWSVSGVGYTF.

The J gene is TRBJ1-2, the V gene TRBV19; 9 bases fit TRBD1. This CDR3 is built from 15 residues. V lost 4 bases, J lost 4 bases, and 7 bases stayed unmatched. Per germline, CDR1 LNHDA and CDR2 SQIVND (reference sequence). This chain's CDR3 is CASSRGQGIVYGYTF. Written as DNA, the CDR3 is TGTGCCAGTAGTAGGGGACAGGGCATTGTCTATGGCTACACCTTC.

The chain uses TRBV6-5 and TRBJ2-7, with TRBD2 matching 8 bases. The CDR3 loop spans 14 amino acids. Per the germline V gene, CDR1 is MNHEY and CDR2 is SVGAGI. With V trimmed by 6 bases and J by 3 bases, 7 bases remained unmatched. The DNA of the CDR3 is TGTGCCAGCAGAGTGACTAGCGCGCTCTACGAGCAGTACTTC. Amino acids: CASRVTSALYEQYF.

This sequence joins TRBV5-6 and TRBJ2-7, with a possible D match to TRBD2 (6 bases). The ends were cut back, 5 bases at V and 3 bases at J, with 15 bases in the middle. This CDR3 is built from 14 residues. Germline V gene sequence: CDR1 SGHDT, CDR2 YYEEEE. CDR3 bases: TGTGCCAGCAGTCCAGCCGGAGGGTTCTACGAGCAGTACTTC. Its translation: CASSPAGGFYEQYF.

The V gene is TRBV5-7, the J gene TRBJ1-1, with D maybe TRBD1 (5 bases). TRBV5-7 is designated an ORF whose function remains uncertain. V lost 4 bases and J lost 1, with 14 bases in between. The CDR3 totals 15 residues. The CDR3 loop reads CASSPSFGQNTEAFF. The CDR3 nucleotides read TGTGCCAGCAGCCCCAGTTTCGGACAGAACACTGAAGCTTTCTTT.

This clone is a singleton in its sample. The V call is TRBV28, the J call TRBJ2-1, with a possible D match to TRBD1 (5 bases). CDR3 size: 13 residues. Trimming took 8 bases from V and 2 from J, leaving 10 bases between them. CDR1 is MDHEN and CDR2 is SYDVKM in the germline V gene. The CDR3 DNA reads TGTGCCAGCGTCGGCAGGGCCTACAATGAGCAGTTCTTC. As protein: CASVGRAYNEQFF. Drawing the rest from reference TRBV28 and TRBJ2-1, the complete variable domain is DVKVTQSSRYLVKRTGEKVFLECVQDMDHENMFWYRQDPGLGLRLIYFSYDVKMKEKGDIPEGYSVSREKKERFSLILESASTNQTSMYLCASVGRAYNEQFFGPGTRLTVL.

The chain couples TRBV6-2 or TRBV6-3 to TRBJ2-4; D is unresolved. In germline, CDR1 is MNHEY, CDR2 SVGEGT. Deletions cut 6 bases from V and 0 bases from J, with 9 bases between. The CDR3 has 14 residues. CDR3 nucleotides: TGTGCCAGCAGCATCACTGAAGCCAAAAACATTCAGTACTTC. Translated, it gives CASSITEAKNIQYF.

The gene calls are TRBV15 and TRBJ1-5; D remains ambiguous. Per the germline V gene, CDR1 is LNHNV and CDR2 is YYDKDF (reference sequence). The ends were cut back, 6 bases at V and 0 bases at J, with 12 bases in the middle. The CDR3 extends over 15 amino acids. The CDR3 nucleotides are TGTGCCACCAGGGGCTCGGCGTATAGCAATCAGCCCCAGCATTTT. Protein product: CATRGSAYSNQPQHF. Variable domain in full (rest from reference TRBV15 and TRBJ1-5): DAMVIQNPRYQVTQFGKPVTLSCSQTLNHNVMYWYQQKSSQAPKLLFHYYDKDFNNEADTPDNFQSRRPNTSFCFLDIRSPGLGDTAMYLCATRGSAYSNQPQHFGDGTRLSIL.

This CDR3 reads CASSLKSRGRLGQRPEAFF. The CDR3 bases are TGCGCCAGCAGTCTTAAGAGCAGGGGGCGATTAGGTCAGCGGCCTGAAGCTTTCTTT. This chain links TRBV23-1 with TRBJ1-1; 8 bases align to TRBD1. TRBV23-1 belongs to the ORF category, with a function that is uncertain. This CDR3 is 19 amino acids long. V shed 4 bases, J shed 6 bases, and the junction held 22 bases outside the gene matches.

This clone was observed a few times. The chain has TRBV6-5 and TRBJ2-1, with 8 bases aligning to TRBD1. There are 15 residues in the CDR3. Germline V gives CDR1 MNHEY, CDR2 SVGAGI. The V and J ends lost 7 bases and 2 bases, in that order; junction bases with no gene match: 7. The CDR3 here is CASTPDRVAYNEQFF. Here the CDR3 DNA reads TGTGCCAGCACCCCGGACAGGGTAGCCTACAATGAGCAGTTCTTC.

This rearrangement joins TRBV14 to TRBJ2-5; maybe TRBD2 (7 bases). CDR1 and CDR2 from the germline V gene are SGHDN and FVKESK. Trimming pared 0 bases from V and 0 bases from J, leaving 11 bases between. The CDR3 totals 16 residues. The CDR3 region is CASSQDGGLNQETQYF. The CDR3 DNA is TGTGCCAGCAGCCAAGACGGGGGGCTAAACCAAGAGACCCAGTACTTC.

The chain couples TRBV28 to TRBJ2-1; 12 nucleotides agree with TRBD1. There are 15 residues in the CDR3. V trimming: 6 bases; J trimming: 5 bases; junction bases outside the gene matches: 5. Per the germline V gene, CDR1 is MDHEN and CDR2 is SYDVKM. CDR3 in amino acids: CASSPGTGGNNEQFF. The DNA of the CDR3 is TGTGCCAGCAGCCCCGGGACAGGGGGCAACAATGAGCAGTTCTTC.

The chain employs TRBV27 and TRBJ1-4, with TRBD1 identical over 7 bases. The CDR3 sequence is 17 residues long. J was trimmed by 10 bases and V by 1 base; bases with no gene match: 15. The germline V gene has CDR1 MNHEY and CDR2 SMNVEV (reference sequence). CDR3 loop: CASSLLETGTILGKLFF. In DNA form, the CDR3 reads TGTGCCAGCAGTTTATTGGAGACAGGGACAATATTAGGAAAACTGTTTTTT.

This sequence joins TRBV9 and TRBJ2-1, with D tentatively TRBD2 (6 bases). This CDR3 region has 16 residues. Germline values: CDR1 SGDLS, CDR2 YYNGEE. Trimming stripped 1 base from V and 6 bases from J, with 17 bases between. The CDR3 reads CASSVQAGSSPNEQFF. As DNA, the CDR3 is TGTGCCAGCAGCGTACAGGCGGGATCGTCCCCCAATGAGCAGTTCTTC.

The chain uses TRBV6-5 and TRBJ1-2; TRBD1 might be the D (5 bases). Germline V CDR1 and CDR2: MNHEY, SVGAGI. V shed 2 bases and J shed 8 bases, with 21 bases lying between them. This CDR3 has 16 amino acids. For the CDR3, the DNA is TGTGCCAGCAGTTACGGCGGGAGGGGTGGTTCGCTGGGCTACACCTTC. Translating gives CASSYGGRGGSLGYTF.

The chain joins TRBV28 to TRBJ1-2; maybe TRBD1 (6 bases). V was clipped by 5 bases and J by 8 bases, with 18 bases between them. This CDR3 region has 14 residues. The V gene's germline CDR1 is MDHEN and CDR2 SYDVKM. The CDR3, as DNA: TGTGCCAGCAGTCTCCTCTCAGGGGCGAGCGGCTACACCTTC. Amino acid sequence: CASSLLSGASGYTF.